This T cell receptor beta chain originates from a study of response to subunit inactivated influenza vaccine. Study-wide results and limits: It was suggested by the authors that few new T cells are recruited by each seasonal influenza vaccination.

MiXCR, run by TCRdb on the RT-PCR reads, gives a single entry per CDR3 protein. The data contain hundreds of thousands of distinct CDR3 sequences, 25% of them singletons. Details on this clonotype: The antigen remains unidentified.

The TCR sequence derives from a man aged 45-60 years who received an inactivated influenza vaccine. The input for sequencing was CD4+ T cells sorted from PBMCs, taken roughly 5 days after vaccination.

CDR3 nucleotide sequence: TGTGCCTGGAGTGGGGAAGCGGGGGGCACAGATACGCAGTATTTT. It translates to CAWSGEAGGTDTQYF. This chain links TRBV30 with TRBJ2-3; 8 nucleotides match TRBD2. The CDR3 length is 15 residues. Germline V gives CDR1 GTSNPN, CDR2 SVGIG (reference sequence). V was pared by 1 base and J by 1 base, with 4 bases of the junction left unmatched.